This T cell receptor beta chain stems from a study of blood T cell repertoires in COVID-19. Across the study: The United States, Italy and Spain were the sources of the acute and convalescent COVID-19 samples. From T cells, B-cell-depleted T cells, or PBMCs came the material, which was cDNA or gDNA.

In this sample, this clone turned up once. Methods used by the authors: Reference gene primers were amplified, and this amplification served to estimate nucleated cell counts. Assay used: immunoSEQ multiplex PCR; TCRdb lists only in-frame clones, some missing. V and J calls and clone size follow that table, whereas D and trimming were derived from the DNA. The table shows about 74,000 clones, with about 91% occurring only once. The junction had 10 bases not matched to a gene; V was cut back by 7 bases and J by 3 bases. This CDR3 has 15 amino acids. Germline lookup yields CDR1 SGHTA and CDR2 FQGNSA. Material for sequencing was peripheral blood. The clonotype was recovered from an elderly woman with acute or convalescent COVID-19. The chain links TRBV7-2 to TRBJ2-3; 7 bases agree with TRBD2. The CDR3 nucleotides are TGTGCCAGCACCCGTGGGGGGAGGGCTACAGATACGCAGTATTTT. Amino acid sequence: CASTRGGRATDTQYF.